This T cell receptor beta chain was captured in a study of cytomegalovirus exposure and HLA in healthy donors. A multiplex PCR was run with 60 Vbeta primers and 13 Jbeta primers. Using immunoSEQ multiplex PCR, the repertoire was profiled, and TCRdb retains in-frame clones only, with some absent. The table has about 150,000 clones, over 70% seen once; the top ten hold about 1.8%. Donors in the study were healthy people who gave bone marrow. The V gene end was trimmed by 1 base and the J gene end by 5 bases; junction bases not matched to a gene: 8. The length of the CDR3 is 15 residues. CDR1 is SGHVS, CDR2 FQNEAQ, per germline. This clone has only a few counts.

The V and J genes are TRBV7-8 and TRBJ2-7; 7 bases align to TRBD2. This clonotype was sampled from a woman in her thirties or forties in good health and CMV-seronegative. The sample consisted of PBMCs. CDR3: CASSLVGAGEDEQYF. The CDR3 nucleotides are TGTGCCAGCAGCTTAGTGGGCGCGGGAGAGGACGAGCAGTACTTC.